This T cell receptor beta chain was retrieved from a study of T cell clones after liver transplantation. Study-level background: Graft-donor-reactive sequences were compared with third-party-reactive TCRbeta sequences from pre-transplant mixed lymphocyte reactions.

The sample holds one count of this clone. Antigen: not known. Unstimulated PBMCs were sorted into CD3+CD4+ and CD3+CD8+ populations. Clones were read by immunoSEQ multiplex PCR, and TCRdb kept only the in-frame ones, dropping some. The sample holds roughly 97,000 clones, around four fifths seen once. V trimming: 4 bases; J trimming: 7 bases; junction bases outside the gene matches: 7. The CDR3 extends over 14 amino acids. Germline V gene sequence: CDR1 SGHRS, CDR2 YFSETQ. Study conclusions and caveats: Small, mixed patient groups and varying post-transplant times limit these conclusions.

The sequenced sample was CD4+ T cells from blood, obtained before liver transplant. The V call is TRBV5-1, the J call TRBJ2-7, with 11 bases matching TRBD1. The clonotype comes from a human donor who received a liver transplant. CDR3 sequence reads: CASSLGQGGTEQYF. CDR3 DNA: TGCGCCAGCAGCCTGGGACAGGGGGGTACGGAGCAGTACTTC.